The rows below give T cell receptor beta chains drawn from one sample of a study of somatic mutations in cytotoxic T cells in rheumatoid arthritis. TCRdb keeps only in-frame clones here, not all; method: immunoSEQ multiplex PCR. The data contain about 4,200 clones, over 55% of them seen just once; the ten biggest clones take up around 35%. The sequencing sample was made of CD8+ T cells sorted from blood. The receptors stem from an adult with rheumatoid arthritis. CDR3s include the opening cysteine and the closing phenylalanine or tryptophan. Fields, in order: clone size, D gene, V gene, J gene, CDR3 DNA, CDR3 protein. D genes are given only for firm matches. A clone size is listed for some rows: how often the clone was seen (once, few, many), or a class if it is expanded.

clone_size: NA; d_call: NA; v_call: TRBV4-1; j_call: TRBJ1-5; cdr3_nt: TGCGCCAGCAGCCGACTACAGGGCAATCAGCCCCAGCATTTT; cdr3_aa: CASSRLQGNQPQHF
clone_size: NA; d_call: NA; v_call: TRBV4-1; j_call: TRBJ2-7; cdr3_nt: TGCGCCAGCAGCCCAGACAGTTACTACGAGCAGTACTTC; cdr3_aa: CASSPDSYYEQYF
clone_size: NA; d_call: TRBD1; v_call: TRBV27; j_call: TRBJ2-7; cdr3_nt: TGTGCCAGCAGTTACAGGGGGCTCCCATACGAGCAGTACTTC; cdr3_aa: CASSYRGLPYEQYF
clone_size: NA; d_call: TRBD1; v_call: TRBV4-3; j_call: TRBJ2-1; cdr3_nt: TGCGCCAGCAGCCCTGGGACAGGGACCTCCTACAATGAGCAGTTCTTC; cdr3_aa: CASSPGTGTSYNEQFF
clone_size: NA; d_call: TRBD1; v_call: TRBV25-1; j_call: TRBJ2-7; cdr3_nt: TGTGCCAGCAGTTTCGAGGTCCGGGACAGGGGATACGAGCAGTACTTC; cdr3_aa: CASSFEVRDRGYEQYF
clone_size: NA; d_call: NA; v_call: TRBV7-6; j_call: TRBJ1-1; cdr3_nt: TGTGCCAGCAGCGACAGCCAGGGTCCGTTGAACACTGAAGCTTTCTTT; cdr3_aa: CASSDSQGPLNTEAFF
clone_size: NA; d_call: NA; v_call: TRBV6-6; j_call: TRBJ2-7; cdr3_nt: TGTACATCCAGCGCGTCGCTCCCGGGTTACGAGCAGTACTTC; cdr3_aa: CTSSASLPGYEQYF
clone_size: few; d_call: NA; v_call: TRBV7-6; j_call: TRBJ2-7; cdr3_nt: TGTGCCAGCAGCCCCGCCTACTACGAGCAGTACTTC; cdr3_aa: CASSPAYYEQYF
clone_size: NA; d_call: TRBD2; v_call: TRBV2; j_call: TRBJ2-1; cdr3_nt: TGTGCCAGCAGTGAAGCGGAACTAGCGTGGGGGGGTGAGCAGTTCTTC; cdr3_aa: CASSEAELAWGGEQFF
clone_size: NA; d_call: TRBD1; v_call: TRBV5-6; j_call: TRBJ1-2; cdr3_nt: TGTGCCAGCAGCCCGGAGACAGGGTTCGGCTATGGCTACACCTTC; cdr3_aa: CASSPETGFGYGYTF
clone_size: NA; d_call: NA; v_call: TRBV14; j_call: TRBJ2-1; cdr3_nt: TGTGCCAGCACCTGGGGGCCTTACAATGAGCAGTTCTTC; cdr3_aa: CASTWGPYNEQFF
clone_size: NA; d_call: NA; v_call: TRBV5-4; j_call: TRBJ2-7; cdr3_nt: TGTGCCAGCAGCCAAGAACCGGACAACTCCTACGAGCAGTACTTC; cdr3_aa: CASSQEPDNSYEQYF
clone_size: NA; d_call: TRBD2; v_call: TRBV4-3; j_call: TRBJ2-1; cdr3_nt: TGCGCCAGCAGCCAAGACCCTATAGCGGGGGGTTCAAATGAGCAGTTCTTC; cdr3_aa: CASSQDPIAGGSNEQFF
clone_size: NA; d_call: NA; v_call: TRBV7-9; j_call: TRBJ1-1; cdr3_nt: TGTGCCAGCAGCCTAGGGAGGAACACTGAAGCTTTCTTT; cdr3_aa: CASSLGRNTEAFF
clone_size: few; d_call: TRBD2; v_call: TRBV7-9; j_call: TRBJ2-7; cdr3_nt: TGTGCCAGCAGCCGACCTACCGGCCGGGGGGGCTACGAGCAGTACTTC; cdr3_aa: CASSRPTGRGGYEQYF
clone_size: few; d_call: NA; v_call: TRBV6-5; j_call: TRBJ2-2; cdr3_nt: TGTGCCAGCAGTACCACAGTGGAGGGGACCGGGGAGCTGTTTTTT; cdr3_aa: CASSTTVEGTGELFF
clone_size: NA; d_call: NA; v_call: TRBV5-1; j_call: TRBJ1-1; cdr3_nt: TGCGCCAGCAGTTGGCCGGGGGAGGTGTCGGTTAGTACTGAAGCTTCCTTT; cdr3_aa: CASSWPGEVSVSTEASF
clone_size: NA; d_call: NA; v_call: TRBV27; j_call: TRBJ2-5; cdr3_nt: TGTGCCAGCGGGGACCAGAATCAAGAGACCCAGTACTTC; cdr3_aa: CASGDQNQETQYF
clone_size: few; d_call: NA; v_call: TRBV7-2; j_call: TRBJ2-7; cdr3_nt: TGCGGTGATCAGCTCTACGAGCAGTACTTC; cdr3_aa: CGDQLYEQYF
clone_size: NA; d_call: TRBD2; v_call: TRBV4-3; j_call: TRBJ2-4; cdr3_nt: TGCGCCAGCAGCCAAGAGGGAGGGATCAGGACCAAAAACATTCAGTACTTC; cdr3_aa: CASSQEGGIRTKNIQYF
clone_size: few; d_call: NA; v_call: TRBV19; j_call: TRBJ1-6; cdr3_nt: TGTGCCAGTAGGGTCGAGGGTAATTCACCCCTCCACTTT; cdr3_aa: CASRVEGNSPLHF
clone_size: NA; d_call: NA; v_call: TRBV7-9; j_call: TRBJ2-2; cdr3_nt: TGTGCCAGCAGCCCCCGGGACTCCCCGAACACCGGGGAGCTGTTTTTT; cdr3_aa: CASSPRDSPNTGELFF
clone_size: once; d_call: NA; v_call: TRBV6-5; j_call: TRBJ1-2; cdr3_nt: TGTGCCAGTTACCGGAAAGGCTACACCTTC; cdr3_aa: CASYRKGYTF
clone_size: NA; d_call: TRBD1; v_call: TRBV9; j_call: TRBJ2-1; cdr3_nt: TGTGCCAGCAGCACGATGGACAGGGCCCTCCCCTACAATGAGCAGTTCTTC; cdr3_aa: CASSTMDRALPYNEQFF
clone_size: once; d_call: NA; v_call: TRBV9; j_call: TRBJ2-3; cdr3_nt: TGTGCCAGCAGCCCCCAAGGCGCAGATACGCAGTATTTT; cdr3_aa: CASSPQGADTQYF
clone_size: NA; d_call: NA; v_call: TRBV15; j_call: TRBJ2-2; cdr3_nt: TGTGCCACCGGGGGTGTGACAATGTTCACCGGGGAGCTGTTTTTT; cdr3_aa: CATGGVTMFTGELFF
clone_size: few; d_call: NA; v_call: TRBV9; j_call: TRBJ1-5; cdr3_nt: TGTGCCAGCAGCGTAGCTGGGGGACTGAATCAGCCCCAGCATTTT; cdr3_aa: CASSVAGGLNQPQHF
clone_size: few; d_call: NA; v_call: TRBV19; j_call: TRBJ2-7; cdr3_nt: TGTGCCAGGTCGGACTGTGTACGGGAGCAGTACTTC; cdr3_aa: CARSDCVREQYF
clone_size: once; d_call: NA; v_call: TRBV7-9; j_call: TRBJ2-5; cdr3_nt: TGTGCCAGCAGCTTAGGGCAGGACGAGTACTTC; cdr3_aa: CASSLGQDEYF
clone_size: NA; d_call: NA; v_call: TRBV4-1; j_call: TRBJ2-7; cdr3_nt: TGCGCCAGCAGCCACCCTAAGGACGGGGCCACCTACGAGCAGTACTTC; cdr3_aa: CASSHPKDGATYEQYF
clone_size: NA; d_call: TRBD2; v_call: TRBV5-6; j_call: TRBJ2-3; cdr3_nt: TGTGCCAGCAGCTTACTAGCGGGAACGGGGGATACGCAGTATTTT; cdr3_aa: CASSLLAGTGDTQYF
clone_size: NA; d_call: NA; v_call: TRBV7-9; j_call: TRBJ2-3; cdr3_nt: TGTGCCAGCAGTCGCACAGATACGCAGTATTTT; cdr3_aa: CASSRTDTQYF
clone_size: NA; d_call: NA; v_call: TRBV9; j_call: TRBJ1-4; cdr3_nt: TGTGCCAGCAGCCCTGGGACTGCAACTAATGAAAAACTGTTTTTT; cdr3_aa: CASSPGTATNEKLFF
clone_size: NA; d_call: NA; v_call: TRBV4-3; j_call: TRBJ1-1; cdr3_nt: TGCGCCAGCAGCAAAGATACAATGGGGGGAGTCACTGAAGCTTTCTTT; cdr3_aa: CASSKDTMGGVTEAFF
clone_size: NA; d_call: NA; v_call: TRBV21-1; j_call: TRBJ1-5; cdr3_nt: TGTGCCAGCAGCAAAGCGGGGACCCACGGCAATCAGCCCCAGCATTTT; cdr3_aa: CASSKAGTHGNQPQHF
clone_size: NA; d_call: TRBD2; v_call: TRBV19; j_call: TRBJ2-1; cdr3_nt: TGTGCCAGTAGTAATACCGGGGGGGCGAATGAGCAGTTCTTC; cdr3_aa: CASSNTGGANEQFF
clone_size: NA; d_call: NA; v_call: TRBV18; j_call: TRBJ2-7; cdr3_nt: TGTGCCAGCTCACCCCCCTCCTACGAGCAGTACTTC; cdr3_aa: CASSPPSYEQYF
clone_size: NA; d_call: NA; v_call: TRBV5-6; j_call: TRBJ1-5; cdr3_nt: TGTGCCAGCAGCTTGGGGACGCTGCAGCCCCAGCATTTT; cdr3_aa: CASSLGTLQPQHF
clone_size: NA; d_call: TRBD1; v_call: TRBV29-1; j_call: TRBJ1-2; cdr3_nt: TGCAGCGTTGAAGACAGGGGGTGGCCCTATGGCTACACCTTC; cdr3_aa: CSVEDRGWPYGYTF